This TCR beta chain is drawn from a study of shared clonotypes between healthy human individuals. Study-level findings and limits: What limited the represented genetic and exposure-history diversity was the small number of donors.

About this clone itself: The antigen is undetermined.

The assay was immunoSEQ multiplex PCR, and TCRdb's table has in-frame clones only and misses some. The sample shows a few hundred thousand clones, more than 75% of them seen only once. CDR1 and CDR2 from the germline V gene are MNHEY and SVGAGI. The V and J ends lost 2 bases and 3 bases respectively, with 13 bases between them. This CDR3 comprises 15 residues. This sequence joins TRBV6-5 and TRBJ2-5; possible D gene TRBD2, 5 bases. Sample: memory CD8+ T cells sorted from blood. As to subset: CD45RO+ cells pooled with CCR7-negative TemRA cells. This TCR came from a young man in good health. The CDR3 bases are TGTGCCAGCAGTTACAACAGACTATTAGAAGAGACCCAGTACTTC. This translates into CASSYNRLLEETQYF.